A single sample is the source of the 22 T cell receptor beta chains below, sequenced in a study of human T cells and chemical hapten exposure (dated by TCRdb to 2020 to 2022). The protocol used for the library was 5' RACE. The sample was run on an Illumina MiSeq. TCRdb reprocessed the public reads (quality trimming at Q25 with fastp, clone calling with MiXCR) and kept in-frame beta chains. Every entry covers one CDR3 protein and lists the most common genes and DNA from its rows. Across this sample there are 81,000 or so distinct CDR3 sequences, with about 7.7% seen only once. Under 3% of the sample lies in the top ten. Total RNA was extracted from unfractionated whole blood that had been collected in Tempus Blood RNA tubes. These receptors were collected from a male donor in good health.

This clonotype was seen many times. The V gene is TRBV20-1, the J gene TRBJ1-3; D is possibly TRBD1 (5 bases). The V gene lost 3 bases and the J gene lost 0 bases, with 9 bases spanning the gap. Germline-derived CDR1 and CDR2 are DFQATT and SNEGSKA (reference sequence). CDR3 length: 14 amino acids. CDR3 DNA: TGCAGTGCTAGCGTGGGGGTCTCTGGAAACACCATATATTTT. Translating gives CSASVGVSGNTIYF.

V gene TRBV4-3 combines with J gene TRBJ2-7; tentatively, D is TRBD1 (5 bases). The CDR3 spans 15 residues. From germline, CDR1 is LGHNA and CDR2 YSLEER. The V and J ends lost 2 bases and 0 bases respectively, with 11 bases between them. The CDR3 loop is CASSQSLGDSYEQYF. CDR3 in DNA: TGCGCCAGCAGCCAATCTTTAGGGGACTCCTACGAGCAGTACTTC.

CDR3 in amino acids: CASSPAPSGRYEQYF. The CDR3 nucleotides are TGTGCCAGCAGCCCGGCGCCTAGCGGGAGATACGAGCAGTACTTC. V usage is TRBV7-6 and J usage is TRBJ2-7, with 10 bases lining up with TRBD2. Germline V gives CDR1 SGHVS, CDR2 FNYEAQ. CDR3 size: 15 residues. J lost 4 bases, V lost 5 bases, and 8 bases had no gene match.

The chain joins TRBV12-3 or TRBV12-4 to TRBJ2-7; 7 bases agree with TRBD2. V was clipped by 5 bases and J by 0 bases; unmatched bases: 7. This CDR3 contains 15 residues. CDR3 sequence reads: CASSPARGGSYEQYF. CDR3 DNA sequence: TGTGCCAGCAGTCCAGCCCGCGGGGGCTCCTACGAGCAGTACTTC.

Of note for this clonotype: A much larger clone lies one base from this, so it may be a read error. This chain uses TRBV6-4 with TRBJ2-2; the D gene is possibly TRBD2 (5 bases). The CDR3 loop spans 14 amino acids. Germline V gene sequence: CDR1 MRHNA, CDR2 SNTAGT. CDR3 nucleotide sequence: TGTGCCTGCAGCGCCACCGGGGACACCGGGGAGCTGTTTTTT. Protein: CACSATGDTGELFF.

The table lists this clonotype with many counts. This sequence joins TRBV5-1 and TRBJ2-1, with 8 bases matching TRBD2. The V segment lost 4 bases and the J segment 8 bases; nucleotides outside the gene matches: 11. Per the germline V gene, CDR1 is SGHRS and CDR2 is YFSETQ. This CDR3 has 15 residues. Here the CDR3 DNA reads TGCGCCAGCAGCCCCCAGCGGGAGCCTAGCGATGAGCAGTTCTTC. Encoded protein: CASSPQREPSDEQFF.

This clonotype has just a few counts. This chain links TRBV20-1 with TRBJ2-2; a weak D match, TRBD2 (7 bases). Deletions cut 1 base from V and 6 bases from J, with 18 bases between. The CDR3 is 16 residues long. The germline CDR1 and CDR2 sequences are DFQATT and SNEGSKA (reference sequence). The CDR3 reads CSARVGEGVVSGELFF. The CDR3 DNA reads TGCAGTGCTAGAGTCGGGGAGGGGGTAGTTTCCGGGGAGCTGTTTTTT.

This clonotype was observed many times. The chain links TRBV9 to TRBJ1-4; 7 nucleotides agree with TRBD1. This CDR3 is built from 15 residues. Per the germline V gene, CDR1 is SGDLS and CDR2 is YYNGEE. The V and J ends lost 1 base and 0 bases, in that order; junction bases with no gene match: 0. The CDR3 bases are TGTGCCAGCAGCGTAACAGGGGCAACTAATGAAAAACTGTTTTTT. Translated: CASSVTGATNEKLFF.

This clonotype was detected many times. V and J are TRBV6-5 and TRBJ1-5, with D uncertain. V lost 2 bases and J lost 6, with 5 bases in between. Germline CDR1 MNHEY, CDR2 SVGAGI. The CDR3 has 12 residues. The CDR3 region has the DNA TGTGCCAGCAGTTACCCCGGTCAGCCCCAGCATTTT. Protein: CASSYPGQPQHF.

This clonotype appeared many times. V is TRBV12-3 or TRBV12-4 and J is TRBJ2-4; D uncertain. Trimming left V 2 bases short and J 0 bases short, with 8 bases between. The CDR3 totals 15 residues. Written as DNA, the CDR3 is TGTGCCAGCAGTTTAAGTTTTTCAGCCAAAAACATTCAGTACTTC. This sequence encodes CASSLSFSAKNIQYF.

This clonotype was counted at least ten times. The V call is TRBV20-1, the J call TRBJ2-1; 7 nucleotides line up with TRBD2. CDR3 length: 15 amino acids. V shed 2 bases and J 1 base; nucleotides not matched to a gene: 5. CDR1 and CDR2 from the germline V gene are DFQATT and SNEGSKA (reference sequence). Written as DNA, the CDR3 is TGCAGTGCTAGACCCACTAGCGATTCCTACAATGAGCAGTTCTTC. Protein: CSARPTSDSYNEQFF.

In this sample, this clonotype turned up many times. The rearrangement joins TRBV9 to TRBJ1-3, with unresolved D. With 0 bases removed from V and 0 bases from J, the gap between germline ends came to 13 bases. This CDR3 comprises 17 residues. From germline, CDR1 is SGDLS and CDR2 YYNGEE. The CDR3 loop reads CASSVAGQVYSGNTIYF. As DNA, the CDR3 is TGTGCCAGCAGCGTAGCTGGGCAGGTTTACTCTGGAAACACCATATATTTT. The variable domain in full, with the rest retrieved from reference TRBV9 and TRBJ1-3, is DSGVTQTPKHLITATGQRVTLRCSPRSGDLSVYWYQQSLDQGLQFLIQYYNGEERAKGNILERFSAQQFPDLHSELNLSSLELGDSALYFCASSVAGQVYSGNTIYFGEGSWLTVV.

The chain carries TRBV10-3 and TRBJ2-3; D ambiguous. The CDR3 has 15 residues. V shed 4 bases and J shed 4 bases, with 15 bases lying between them. The germline gives CDR1 ENHRY, CDR2 SYGVKD. The CDR3 sequence is CAISGFPSASDTQYF. The CDR3 nucleotides are TGTGCCATCAGTGGTTTCCCGTCCGCGTCAGATACGCAGTATTTT.

This clonotype was found many times. The J gene is TRBJ2-4, the V gene TRBV20-1; the match to TRBD1 covers 7 bases. Per germline, CDR1 DFQATT and CDR2 SNEGSKA (reference sequence). V was pared by 1 base and J by 6 bases, with 3 bases of the junction left unmatched. The CDR3 is 13 amino acids. The CDR3 sequence is CSARGDSLNIQYF. The CDR3 DNA is TGCAGTGCTAGAGGGGACAGCTTAAACATTCAGTACTTC.

V usage is TRBV6-1 and J usage is TRBJ1-1, with D unclear. V dropped 5 bases and J dropped 7 bases, with 14 bases sitting between them. The CDR3 runs 13 residues. Germline V lookup: CDR1 MNHNS, CDR2 SASEGT. The CDR3 DNA is TGTGCCAGCAGTCCTCTTCGAGCGGTTGAAGCTTTCTTT. As protein: CASSPLRAVEAFF.

This clonotype has ten or more counts. The chain has TRBV6-1 and TRBJ1-1, with no clear D. This CDR3 has 15 residues. The germline V gene has CDR1 MNHNS and CDR2 SASEGT. V lost 1 base to trimming and J lost 0 bases, with 9 bases between them. The CDR3 loop reads CASSEVAFMNTEAFF. Written as DNA, the CDR3 is TGTGCCAGCAGTGAAGTAGCCTTCATGAACACTGAAGCTTTCTTT.

This clonotype occurred many times. The V and J genes are TRBV27 and TRBJ2-7; tentatively, D is TRBD1 (5 bases). V lost 5 bases and J lost 3, with 5 bases in between. The CDR3 is 11 amino acids. Per the germline V gene, CDR1 is MNHEY and CDR2 is SMNVEV (reference sequence). The CDR3 DNA follows: TGTGCCAGCAGTCAGGGCTACGAGCAGTACTTC. Protein sequence: CASSQGYEQYF.

This clonotype was picked up one time. CDR3 DNA: TGTGCCAGCAGTATGAAACCCCGGACAGATACGCAGTATTTT. Encoded protein: CASSMKPRTDTQYF. This chain uses TRBV6-1 with TRBJ2-3; D unresolved. The CDR3 has 14 amino acids. The V and J ends lost 5 bases and 3 bases respectively, with 12 bases between them. Germline V lookup: CDR1 MNHNS, CDR2 SASEGT.

This clonotype appeared a few times. This chain uses TRBV18 with TRBJ2-3; D remains ambiguous. This CDR3 spans 13 amino acids. The V end lost 6 bases, the J end lost 4 bases, and 11 bases lay between the germline ends. Germline CDR1 and CDR2: KGHSH and LQKENI. CDR3 in amino acids: CASSPDTADTQYF. CDR3 coding DNA: TGTGCCAGCTCTCCCGACACCGCAGATACGCAGTATTTT.

This clonotype was observed many times. The chain recombines TRBV20-1 with TRBJ2-7, with 11 bases lining up with TRBD2. This CDR3 spans 15 amino acids. The junction had 6 bases not matched to a gene; V was cut back by 3 bases and J by 2 bases. The germline V gene has CDR1 DFQATT and CDR2 SNEGSKA (reference sequence). The CDR3 DNA reads TGCAGTGCTAGTAGGGGTAGCGGGGGGGCCTACGAGCAGTACTTC. Translating it yields CSASRGSGGAYEQYF.

This clonotype was recorded at least ten times. J is TRBJ2-3 and V is TRBV20-1; no firm D call. CDR3 size: 12 residues. V lost 2 bases and J lost 1, with 4 bases in between. CDR1 and CDR2 from the germline V gene are DFQATT and SNEGSKA (reference sequence). The CDR3 DNA reads TGCAGTGCTAGACACCGCACAGATACGCAGTATTTT. This codes for CSARHRTDTQYF.

The chain employs TRBV14 and TRBJ2-7, with 13 bases matching TRBD2. The CDR3 runs 13 residues. Germline-derived CDR1 and CDR2 are SGHDN and FVKESK. The ends lost 10 bases at V and 6 bases at J; junction bases unmatched: 6. CDR3 amino acids: CATGLAGAGEQYF. CDR3 nucleotides: TGTGCCACCGGACTAGCGGGAGCGGGCGAGCAGTACTTC.